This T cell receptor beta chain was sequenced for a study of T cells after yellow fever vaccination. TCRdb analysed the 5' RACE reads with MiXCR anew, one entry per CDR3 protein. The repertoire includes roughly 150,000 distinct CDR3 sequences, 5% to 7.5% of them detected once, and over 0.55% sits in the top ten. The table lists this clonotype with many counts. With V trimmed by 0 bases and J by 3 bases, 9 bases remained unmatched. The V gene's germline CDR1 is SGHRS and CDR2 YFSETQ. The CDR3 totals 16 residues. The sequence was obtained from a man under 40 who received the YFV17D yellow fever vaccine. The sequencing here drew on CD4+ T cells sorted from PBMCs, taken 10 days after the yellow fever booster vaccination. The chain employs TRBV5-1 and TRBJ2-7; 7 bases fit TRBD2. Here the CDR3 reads CASSLGGGSSYYEQYF. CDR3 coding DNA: TGCGCCAGCAGCTTGGGGGGCGGGAGCAGCTACTACGAGCAGTACTTC.